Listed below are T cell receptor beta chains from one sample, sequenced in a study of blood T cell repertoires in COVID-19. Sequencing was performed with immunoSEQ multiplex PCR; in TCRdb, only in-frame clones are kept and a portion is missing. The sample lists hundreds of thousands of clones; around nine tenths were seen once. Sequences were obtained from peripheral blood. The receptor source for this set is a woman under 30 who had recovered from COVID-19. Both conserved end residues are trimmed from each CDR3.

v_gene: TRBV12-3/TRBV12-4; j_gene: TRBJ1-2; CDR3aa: ASSVDRSYGYT
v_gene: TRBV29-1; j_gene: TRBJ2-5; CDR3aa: SVTLGETQY
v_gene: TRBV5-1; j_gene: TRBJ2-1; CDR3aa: ASSIGRYSNEQF
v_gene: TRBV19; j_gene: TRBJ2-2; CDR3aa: ASSIRSGRRAGELF
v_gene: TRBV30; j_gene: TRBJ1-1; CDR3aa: AWSVQSGTEAF
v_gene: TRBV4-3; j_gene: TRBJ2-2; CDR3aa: ASSQVVSSNGELF
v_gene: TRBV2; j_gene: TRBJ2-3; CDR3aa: ASRPRSGALFSADTQY
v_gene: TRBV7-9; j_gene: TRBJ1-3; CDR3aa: ASSLVETRGNTIY
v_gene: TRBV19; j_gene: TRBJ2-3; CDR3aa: ASSKGLALFGPDTQY
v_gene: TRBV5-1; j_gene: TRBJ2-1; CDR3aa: ASSPGTMRYNEQF
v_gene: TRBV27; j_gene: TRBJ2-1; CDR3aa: ASSLYRTRGYNEQF
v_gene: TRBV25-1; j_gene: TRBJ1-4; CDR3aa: ASSEPQRLRQGGKLF
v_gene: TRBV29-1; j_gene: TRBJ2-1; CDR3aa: SVEVRAPLNEQF
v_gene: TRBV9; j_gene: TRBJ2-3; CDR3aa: ASSASYVTDTQY
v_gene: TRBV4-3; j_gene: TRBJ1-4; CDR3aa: ASSQSQGVNEKLF
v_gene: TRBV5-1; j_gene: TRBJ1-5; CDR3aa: ASSLDGRTNQPQH
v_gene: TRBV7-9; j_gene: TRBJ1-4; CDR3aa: ASSVDREKLF
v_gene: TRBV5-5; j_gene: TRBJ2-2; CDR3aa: ASSLWPSVFVTGELF
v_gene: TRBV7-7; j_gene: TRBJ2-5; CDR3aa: ASSPSGGQETQY
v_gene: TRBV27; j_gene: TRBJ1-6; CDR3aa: ASSLARGLDSPLH
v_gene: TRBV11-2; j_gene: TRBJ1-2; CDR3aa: ASSLGAGQGDYGYT
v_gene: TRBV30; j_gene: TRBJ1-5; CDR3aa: AWSVGVMGNQPQH
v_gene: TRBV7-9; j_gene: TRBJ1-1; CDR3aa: ASSPTVNTEAF
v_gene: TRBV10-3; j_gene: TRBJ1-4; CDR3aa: AISGQGANEKLF
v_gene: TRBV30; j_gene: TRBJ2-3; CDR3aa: AWTGVGDTQY
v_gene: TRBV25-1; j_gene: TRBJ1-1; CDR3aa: ASRETGGTNTEAF
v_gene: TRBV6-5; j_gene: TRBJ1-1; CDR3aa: ASIGGWAEAF
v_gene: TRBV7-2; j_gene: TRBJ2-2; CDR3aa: ASSSSSGRITGELF
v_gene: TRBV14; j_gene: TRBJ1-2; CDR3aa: ASSHLDSDTYNYGYT
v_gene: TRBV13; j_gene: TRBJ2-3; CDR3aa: ASSSTSGSQGGTDTQY
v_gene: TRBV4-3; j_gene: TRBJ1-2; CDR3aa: ASSQGLKSTRTGYT
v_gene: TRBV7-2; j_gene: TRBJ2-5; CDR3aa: ASSLRGGRQETQY
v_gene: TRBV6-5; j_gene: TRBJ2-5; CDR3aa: ASSPWAGVEETQY
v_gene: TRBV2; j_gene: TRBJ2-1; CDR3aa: ASRADQFGEQF
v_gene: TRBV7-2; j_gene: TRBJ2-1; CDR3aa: ASSSTSGVYNEQF
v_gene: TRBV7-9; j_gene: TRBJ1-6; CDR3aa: ASADSPRGGQNSPLH